This T cell receptor beta chain was documented in a study of human T cells and chemical hapten exposure. Study-level background: Across its approximately 25 weeks, the study gave patients weekly diphenylcyclopropenone doses to the scalp.

This clonotype has at least ten counts. Its antigen is still unknown. Study results and caveats: There was a positive correlation between PT1 expanded TCR counts and patch test score.

Per the authors' pipeline: TCRs per sample had a median of approximately 88,000 and ranged from about 23,224 to 750,000. TCRdb used MiXCR to reprocess the RACE reads, holding one entry per CDR3 protein. The authors' filters were not applied to this entry. The sample lists around 110,000 distinct CDR3 sequences, around 10% occurring once. The V end lost 7 bases, the J end lost 5 bases, and 8 bases lay between the germline ends. Germline V lookup: CDR1 SQVTM, CDR2 ANQGSEA. This CDR3 is 10 amino acids long. The time point is: pre-sensitization, week 0. As to treatment: therapeutic diphenylcyclopropenone sensitization with weekly scalp DPC.

The sample was whole blood, taken in connection with sensitization to the hapten diphenylcyclopropenone (DPC). The chain uses TRBV29-1 and TRBJ2-5; D is unclear. This TCR was recovered from a woman between 45 and 65 years old with alopecia areata. Some clones in this sample may be carry-over from other donors' samples. The CDR3 DNA sequence: TGCAGCGCCGCGGATGAGACCCAGTACTTC. It codes for CSAADETQYF.